A selection of T cell receptor beta chains follows, all from one sample in a study of blood T cell repertoires in COVID-19. Sequenced by immunoSEQ multiplex PCR; TCRdb stores in-frame clones only, minus some. The sample lists about 210,000 clones; 92% were seen once. The sample consisted of peripheral blood. The receptors come from a man aged 25-45 years with acute or convalescent COVID-19. CDR3s include the opening cysteine and the closing phenylalanine or tryptophan. The D gene is left open where the match is weak. For some rows the clone size is stated as once, few or many, or as a class when expanded; others skip it.

TRBD1	14	TRBV29-1	TRBJ2-7	-	CSVKRQGPTYEQYF	TGCAGCGTCAAACGACAGGGACCCACCTACGAGCAGTACTTC
-	11	TRBV30	TRBJ2-5	-	CACTGLETQYF	TGTGCCTGTACGGGTTTGGAGACCCAGTACTTC
-	12	TRBV6-5	TRBJ1-1	-	CASSPGFTEAFF	TGTGCCAGCAGCCCCGGGTTCACTGAAGCTTTCTTT
-	14	TRBV3-1/TRBV3-2	TRBJ1-6	-	CASSGRTSNSPLHF	TGTGCCAGCAGCGGCCGAACTAGTAATTCACCCCTCCACTTT
TRBD1	15	TRBV6-5	TRBJ1-6	-	CASSYTGGSNSPLHF	TGTGCCAGCAGTTACACAGGGGGTTCTAATTCACCCCTCCACTTT
-	13	TRBV19	TRBJ1-1	-	CASRGQGQDEAFF	TGTGCCAGTAGAGGGCAGGGACAAGATGAAGCTTTCTTT
TRBD1	16	TRBV28	TRBJ1-6	-	CASSLWGQGNLMTLHF	TGTGCCAGCAGTTTATGGGGACAGGGAAATTTAATGACCCTCCACTTT
TRBD2	17	TRBV3-1/TRBV3-2	TRBJ2-7	once	CASSPTSGGTNSYEQYF	TGTGCCAGCAGCCCGACTAGCGGGGGGACTAACTCCTACGAGCAGTACTTC
TRBD1	12	TRBV19	TRBJ2-7	-	CASRGQGGEQYF	TGTGCCAGTAGAGGACAGGGGGGCGAGCAGTACTTC
TRBD1	17	TRBV5-4	TRBJ2-5	once	CASSLGATRGQGETQYF	TGTGCCAGCAGCCTAGGAGCGACGAGGGGGCAAGGGGAGACCCAGTACTTC
-	14	TRBV30	TRBJ1-5	-	CAWSVTTVNQPQHF	TGTGCCTGGAGTGTAACGACAGTTAATCAGCCCCAGCATTTT
-	16	TRBV27	TRBJ2-3	few	CASSFRRSPGGDTQYF	TGTGCCAGCAGTTTCCGCCGGTCCCCCGGAGGAGATACGCAGTATTTT
TRBD1	16	TRBV28	TRBJ1-2	-	CASSLGTGGWGYGYTF	TGTGCCAGCAGTTTAGGGACAGGGGGCTGGGGCTATGGCTACACCTTC
-	11	TRBV20-1	TRBJ1-1	-	CSAYINTEAFF	TGCAGTGCTTACATTAACACTGAAGCTTTCTTT
-	12	TRBV12-3/TRBV12-4	TRBJ1-2	-	CASTSVNYGYTF	TGTGCCAGCACTTCGGTAAACTATGGCTACACCTTC
-	12	TRBV6-5	TRBJ1-2	-	CASSYTGSGYTF	TGTGCCAGCAGTTACACAGGGAGTGGCTACACCTTC
TRBD1	18	TRBV12-5	TRBJ2-1	-	CASGLVEFRDRGYNEQFF	TGTGCTAGTGGTTTGGTAGAGTTCCGGGACAGGGGGTACAATGAGCAGTTCTTC
TRBD2	15	TRBV11-2	TRBJ2-5	-	CASSPTSGAQETQYF	TGTGCCAGCAGCCCTACCAGCGGGGCACAAGAGACCCAGTACTTC
TRBD2	11	TRBV12-3/TRBV12-4	TRBJ2-7	once	CASGGVYEQYF	TGTGCCAGCGGGGGGGTCTACGAGCAGTACTTC
TRBD2	15	TRBV3-1/TRBV3-2	TRBJ2-3	-	CASSHILAGADTQYF	TGTGCCAGCAGCCACATACTAGCGGGGGCAGATACGCAGTATTTT
-	18	TRBV27	TRBJ2-2	-	CASSFSPPGDRNTGELFF	TGTGCCAGCAGTTTTTCCCCCCCGGGGGACAGGAACACCGGGGAGCTGTTTTTT
TRBD1	15	TRBV30	TRBJ1-5	-	CAWGQGVRDHQPQHF	TGTGCCTGGGGACAGGGGGTGAGGGACCATCAGCCCCAGCATTTT